These 31 T cell receptor beta chains were all obtained from the same sample, sequenced in a study of blood T cell repertoires in COVID-19. Sequencing used immunoSEQ multiplex PCR; TCRdb keeps in-frame clones, though not all of them. The repertoire includes about 240,000 clones, roughly 90% of them detected once, and around 10% sits in the top ten. Sequencing was done on a sample of PBMCs or T cells enriched from blood (not recorded which). The source is a man in his forties or fifties who had recovered from COVID-19.

The chain couples TRBV27 to TRBJ2-1, with 9 positions matching TRBD1. Per the germline V gene, CDR1 is MNHEY and CDR2 is SMNVEV (reference sequence). Unmatched junction bases numbered 17, after V lost 8 bases and J lost 6 bases. CDR3 size: 17 residues. The CDR3, as DNA: TGTGCCAGCGAAGGGTCTTTGGGACAGGGTCAAATCAATGAGCAGTTCTTC. Translated, it gives CASEGSLGQGQINEQFF.

The chain joins TRBV11-2 to TRBJ2-5, with 10 bases matching TRBD2. V lost 4 bases to trimming and J lost 2 bases; unmatched junction nucleotides: 7. Looked up from germline, CDR1 is SGHAT and CDR2 is FQNNGV. The CDR3 extends over 16 amino acids. Here the CDR3 DNA reads TGTGCCAGCAGCTCCGGGCGGACTAGCGGACAAGAGACCCAGTACTTC. Its protein is CASSSGRTSGQETQYF. The full variable domain, its missing parts supplied by reference TRBV11-2 and TRBJ2-5, is EAGVAQSPRYKIIEKRQSVAFWCNPISGHATLYWYQQILGQGPKLLIQFQNNGVVDDSQLPKDRFSAERLKGVDSTLKIQPAKLEDSAVYLCASSSGRTSGQETQYFGPGTRLLVL.

In its sample, this clone was seen once. V and J are TRBV18 and TRBJ2-7, with D possibly matching TRBD2 (7 bases). The length of the CDR3 is 13 residues. V was clipped by 8 bases and J by 6 bases, with 17 bases between them. Germline CDR1 KGHSH, CDR2 LQKENI. CDR3 residues: CASTPRGGGEQYF. CDR3 in DNA: TGTGCCAGCACCCCCAGAGGGGGGGGCGAGCAGTACTTC.

The rearrangement joins TRBV5-4 to TRBJ1-2; tentative D call: TRBD1 (6 bases). Germline V gene lookup returns CDR1 SGHNT and CDR2 YYREEE (reference sequence). Trimming removed 4 bases at V and 2 bases at J, with 12 bases between. The CDR3 loop spans 14 amino acids. The CDR3 bases are TGTGCCAGCAGCACGCCGACAGGAAACTATGGCTACACCTTC. It encodes CASSTPTGNYGYTF.

The gene calls are TRBV7-6 and TRBJ1-3, with 9 bases lining up with TRBD1. V was pared by 4 bases and J by 2 bases, with 3 bases of the junction left unmatched. Germline CDR1 and CDR2: SGHVS and FNYEAQ. This CDR3 comprises 15 residues. The CDR3 DNA reads TGTGCCAGCAGCTCCGGGACAGGGACTGGAAACACCATATATTTT. Its translation is CASSSGTGTGNTIYF.

The chain combines TRBV18 with TRBJ2-2; a possible D gene is TRBD1 (5 bases). Germline CDR1 is KGHSH and CDR2 is LQKENI. The V end was cut by 4 bases, the J end by 1 base, with 7 bases between. The CDR3 is made up of 14 amino acids. The CDR3 spells CASSLQGNTGELFF. The CDR3 region has the DNA TGTGCCAGCTCACTCCAGGGGAACACCGGGGAGCTGTTTTTT.

The chain links TRBV5-6 to TRBJ1-1, with D perhaps matching TRBD1 (5 bases). Germline V lookup: CDR1 SGHDT, CDR2 YYEEEE. The CDR3 extends over 16 amino acids. The V end lost 5 bases, the J end lost 0 bases, and 17 bases lay between the germline ends. The CDR3 DNA reads as TGTGCCAGCAGTAGGGACTTGTGGGGGGTGAACACTGAAGCTTTCTTT. Its protein is CASSRDLWGVNTEAFF.

The chain links TRBV24-1 to TRBJ2-1; D perhaps matches TRBD2 (6 bases). The CDR3 contains 17 residues. Germline lookup yields CDR1 KGHDR and CDR2 SFDVKD. Trimming pared 10 bases from V and 0 bases from J, leaving 21 bases between. This chain's CDR3 is CATFLTSRGSSYNEQFF. The DNA of the CDR3 is TGTGCCACTTTTTTGACTAGTCGAGGGAGCTCCTACAATGAGCAGTTCTTC.

The gene calls are TRBV7-9 and TRBJ2-7; D gene ambiguous. Deletions cut 4 bases from V and 2 bases from J, with 9 bases between. Germline V gene data show CDR1 as SEHNR and CDR2 as FQNEAQ (reference sequence). The CDR3 is made up of 13 amino acids. This chain's CDR3 is CASSSDIPYEQYF. CDR3 nucleotides: TGTGCCAGCAGCTCTGACATCCCCTACGAGCAGTACTTC.

J is TRBJ2-7 and V is TRBV12-3 or TRBV12-4, with D unresolved. The V gene lost 5 bases and the J gene lost 2 bases, with 10 bases spanning the gap. This CDR3 contains 13 residues. CDR3 nucleotide sequence: TGTGCCAGCAGTACACGACGGGCCTACGAGCAGTACTTC. This gives the protein CASSTRRAYEQYF.

CDR3 sequence reads: CASSFDRDGNQPQHF. The DNA for the CDR3 is TGTGCCAGCAGTTTTGACAGGGATGGCAATCAGCCCCAGCATTTT. The V and J genes are TRBV27 and TRBJ1-5; 7 nucleotides match TRBD1. J lost 2 bases, V lost 3 bases, and 4 bases had no gene match. Germline V gene data show CDR1 as MNHEY and CDR2 as SMNVEV (reference sequence). The CDR3 has 15 residues.

The genes are TRBV9 and TRBJ2-5, with 8 positions matching TRBD1. J lost 5 bases, V lost 3 bases, and 12 bases had no gene match. The CDR3 runs 16 residues. Germline-derived CDR1 and CDR2 are SGDLS and YYNGEE. CDR3 loop: CASSARTGLVVETQYF. DNA for the CDR3: TGTGCCAGCAGCGCTAGGACAGGGTTGGTCGTGGAGACCCAGTACTTC.

This chain uses TRBV5-1 with TRBJ2-3, with 15 bases fitting TRBD2. The length of the CDR3 is 21 residues. The V gene end was trimmed by 1 base and the J gene end by 1 base; junction bases not matched to a gene: 13. Germline CDR1 and CDR2: SGHRS and YFSETQ. CDR3 coding DNA: TGCGCCAGCAGCTTGCACGGGACTAGCGGGGGGATAACCATAGGCACAGATACGCAGTATTTT. Its translation is CASSLHGTSGGITIGTDTQYF.

The chain links TRBV11-2 to TRBJ1-1; unclear D gene. Germline lookup yields CDR1 SGHAT and CDR2 FQNNGV. Trimming removed 3 bases from V and 5 bases from J, with 28 bases in between. CDR3 size: 19 residues. The chain's CDR3 is CASSLDQRPMRGYGTEAFF. The CDR3 bases are TGTGCCAGCAGCTTGGACCAAAGACCCATGCGGGGTTATGGGACTGAAGCTTTCTTT.

The rearrangement links TRBV5-6 to TRBJ1-2; weak D call: TRBD1 (5 bases). Germline CDR1 reads SGHDT; CDR2 reads YYEEEE. The CDR3 sequence is 13 residues long. Trimming stripped 3 bases from V and 3 bases from J, with 9 bases between. The CDR3 here is CASSYDSYYGYTF. CDR3 bases: TGTGCCAGCAGCTATGACAGTTACTATGGCTACACCTTC.

With regard to this clone: Other DNA sequences in this sample translate to the same CDR3. The V and J genes are TRBV2 and TRBJ1-3, with a weak D call TRBD1 (6 bases). The germline V gene encodes CDR1 SNHLY and CDR2 FYNNEI. V lost 8 bases, J lost 2 bases, and 13 bases lay in between. This CDR3 is 14 amino acids long. The CDR3 DNA sequence: TGTGCCAGCGTTAGGGGGTGGACTGGAAACACCATATATTTT. Its translation: CASVRGWTGNTIYF.

V usage is TRBV7-6 and J usage is TRBJ2-5; D is ambiguous. There are 13 residues in the CDR3. Germline V gives CDR1 SGHVS, CDR2 FNYEAQ. The ends were cut back, 0 bases at V and 7 bases at J, with 9 bases in the middle. The CDR3 here is CASSLATKRTQYF. In DNA form, the CDR3 reads TGTGCCAGCAGCTTAGCGACGAAGCGGACCCAGTACTTC.

The CDR3 reads CASSQVPPSGGFSQETQYF. CDR3 bases: TGTGCCAGCAGCCAAGTCCCTCCTAGCGGGGGGTTTAGCCAAGAGACCCAGTACTTC. The chain couples TRBV3-1 (or the pseudogene TRBV3-2) to TRBJ2-5; 11 bases align to TRBD2. The CDR3 consists of 19 residues. From germline, CDR1 is LGHDT and CDR2 YNNKEL (reference sequence). Germline trimming cut 1 base from V and 1 base from J; bases unmatched to any gene: 11.

This clone was observed a handful of times. J is TRBJ2-7 and V is TRBV7-8, with D perhaps TRBD1 (5 bases). Trimming shortened V by 2 bases and J by 4 bases, and 12 bases separated the two germline ends. The CDR3 is made up of 14 amino acids. CDR1 and CDR2 from the germline V gene are SGHVS and FQNEAQ. CDR3 nucleotides: TGTGCCAGCAGCTTACTTAGGGGTACTTACGAGCAGTACTTC. Its protein is CASSLLRGTYEQYF.

The CDR3 spells CASSDRGGGTDTQYF. CDR3 sequence (DNA): TGCGCCAGCAGTGACAGGGGCGGCGGGACAGATACGCAGTATTTT. The chain employs TRBV10-2 and TRBJ2-3; possibly TRBD1 for D (6 bases). Germline V gives CDR1 WSHSY, CDR2 SAAADI. Trimming stripped 3 bases from V and 3 bases from J, with 13 bases between. The CDR3 totals 15 residues.

CDR3 in amino acids: CASTTPRSRLPTIYF. The CDR3 DNA reads as TGTGCCAGCACCACCCCCCGTTCTCGACTCCCCACCATATATTTT. The chain has TRBV6-5 and TRBJ1-3; D not resolved. Germline V gene lookup returns CDR1 MNHEY and CDR2 SVGAGI. V was pared by 7 bases and J by 9 bases, with 22 bases between. This CDR3 spans 15 amino acids.

Here the CDR3 reads CASSQVDRNIQYF. The CDR3 nucleotides read TGTGCCAGCAGCCAAGTGGACAGAAACATTCAGTACTTC. This chain joins TRBV3-1 (or the pseudogene TRBV3-2) and TRBJ2-4; TRBD1 is a possible D gene (6 bases). Trimming removed 1 base from V and 6 bases from J, with 7 bases in between. The CDR3 totals 13 residues. Germline V CDR1 and CDR2: LGHDT, YNNKEL (reference sequence).

This clone turned up a few times. This chain joins TRBV11-3 and TRBJ2-1; 9 positions agree with TRBD2. The ends lost 1 base at V and 2 bases at J; junction bases unmatched: 3. Germline CDR1 is SGHNT and CDR2 is YENEEA. The CDR3 contains 16 residues. The CDR3 bases are TGTGCCAGCAGCTTAGTCGGCGGGGGGGCCTACAATGAGCAGTTCTTC. Translated, it gives CASSLVGGGAYNEQFF.

V is TRBV25-1 and J is TRBJ1-4; no definite D call. The CDR3 covers 14 residues. Germline V gene sequence: CDR1 MGHDK, CDR2 SYGVNS. With 6 bases removed from V and 2 bases from J, the gap between germline ends came to 10 bases. CDR3 amino acids: CASRTLGTNEKLFF. The DNA of the CDR3 is TGTGCCAGCAGGACACTTGGGACTAATGAAAAACTGTTTTTT.

This rearrangement joins TRBV24-1 to TRBJ2-5; 15 nucleotides line up with TRBD2. The V gene's germline CDR1 is KGHDR and CDR2 SFDVKD. The CDR3 totals 24 residues. With 0 bases clipped from V and 1 base from J, the junction kept 20 bases outside the gene matches. CDR3 amino acids: CATSDLIRASKGLAGGTGQETQYF. In DNA form, the CDR3 reads TGTGCCACCAGTGATTTGATCCGGGCCAGCAAAGGACTAGCGGGGGGGACCGGCCAAGAGACCCAGTACTTC.

For this clone: Mismatch with germline at one junction end may stem from a read error. The chain recombines TRBV5-1 with TRBJ1-1; 8 nucleotides agree with TRBD1. Germline CDR1 and CDR2: SGHRS and YFSETQ. The CDR3 sequence is 13 residues long. The chain's CDR3 is CASRLAGGSEAFF. The CDR3 DNA reads TGCGCCAGCAGATTGGCAGGGGGCAGTGAAGCTTTCTTT.

The rearrangement uses TRBV5-1 and TRBJ1-1; D unclear. Trimming took off 4 bases at V and 2 bases at J, with 12 bases between the two ends. Germline-derived CDR1 and CDR2 are SGHRS and YFSETQ. The CDR3 extends over 14 amino acids. The CDR3 DNA sequence: TGCGCCAGCAGCCAGGCGGGCAGAAACACTGAAGCTTTCTTT. Amino acid sequence: CASSQAGRNTEAFF.

This clone was detected once. The chain joins TRBV9 to TRBJ1-1, with TRBD1 matching 7 bases. This CDR3 contains 15 residues. Losses at the gene ends were 6 bases for V and 4 bases for J; bases not matched to a gene: 12. CDR1 SGDLS and CDR2 YYNGEE come from the germline V gene. The CDR3 bases are TGTGCCAGCACTGGACAGGAGAACGTAGGCACTGAAGCTTTCTTT. As protein: CASTGQENVGTEAFF.

The rearrangement links TRBV18 to TRBJ2-7; D perhaps matches TRBD2 (6 bases). The germline V gene has CDR1 KGHSH and CDR2 LQKENI. The CDR3 is made up of 13 amino acids. With 2 bases removed from V and 4 bases from J, the gap between germline ends came to 9 bases. Here the CDR3 reads CASSPTGEYEQYF. CDR3 bases: TGTGCCAGCTCACCAACGGGGGAATACGAGCAGTACTTC.

The chain joins TRBV15 to TRBJ2-1; 9 bases match TRBD1. CDR1 LNHNV and CDR2 YYDKDF come from the germline V gene (reference sequence). The CDR3 is 16 residues long. The V segment lost 5 bases and the J segment 4 bases; nucleotides outside the gene matches: 9. The CDR3 sequence is CATSGTDRGAYNEQFF. The CDR3 nucleotides are TGTGCCACCAGCGGGACCGACAGGGGGGCTTACAATGAGCAGTTCTTC.

The chain uses TRBV6-6 and TRBJ2-1, with D perhaps matching TRBD1 (6 bases). In germline, CDR1 is MNHNY, CDR2 SVGAGI (reference sequence). This CDR3 spans 14 amino acids. V was trimmed by 5 bases and J by 9 bases, leaving 17 bases between them. This CDR3 is CASSTGYRVAEQFF. CDR3 nucleotide sequence: TGTGCCAGCAGTACGGGGTACAGGGTGGCTGAGCAGTTCTTC.